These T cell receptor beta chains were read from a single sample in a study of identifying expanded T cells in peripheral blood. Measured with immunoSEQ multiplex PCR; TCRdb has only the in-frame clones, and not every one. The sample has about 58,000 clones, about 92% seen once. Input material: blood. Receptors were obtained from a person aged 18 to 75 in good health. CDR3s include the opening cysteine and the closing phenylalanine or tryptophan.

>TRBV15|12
CATSGEGNTIYF
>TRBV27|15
CASSLLVGAAGELFF
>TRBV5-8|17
CASSLPGLANSYNEQFF
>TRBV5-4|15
CASSLAGVKSDEQFF
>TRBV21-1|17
CASSKRGVPGGPHEQYF
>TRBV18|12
CASSPMGWEQYF
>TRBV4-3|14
CASTTSGQEETQYF
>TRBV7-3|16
CASSPKGLAGNNEQFF
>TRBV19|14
CASSMGLAYDEQFF
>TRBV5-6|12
CASKQGTNEQFF
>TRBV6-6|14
CASSAAGISYEQYF
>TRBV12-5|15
CASGPSAGGAGIQYF
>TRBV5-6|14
CASSYGRSNEKLFF
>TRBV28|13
CASSFIAGEKLFF
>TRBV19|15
CASSINPGARGEQYF